Shown below are 4 T cell receptor beta chains from a single sample sequenced in a study of Graves' ophthalmopathy and Graves' hyperthyroidism. Amplified TCR beta CDR3 regions were obtained using RNA transcripts as template. First-round RT-PCR used HTBI primers; second-round multiplex PCR followed. TCRdb called the multiplex PCR reads again in MiXCR, with one record for every CDR3 protein. This sample has 240,000 or so distinct CDR3 sequences, with 45% found just once. The sequencing sample was made of peripheral blood. The receptors were gathered from an adult man with Graves' ophthalmopathy.

This clonotype was observed a few times. The chain couples TRBV10-3 to TRBJ1-2; TRBD1 agrees at 7 bases. The CDR3 runs to 15 residues. After removal of 10 bases from V and 2 bases from J, the junction contained 13 bases not matched to a gene. The germline CDR1 and CDR2 sequences are ENHRY and SYGVKD. The CDR3 loop reads CASRDILDRNYGYTF. The DNA of the CDR3 is TGTGCCAGCAGAGACATATTGGACAGGAACTATGGCTACACCTTC.

The chain combines TRBV4-2 with TRBJ2-5; 7 nucleotides line up with TRBD2. Germline CDR1 reads LGHNA; CDR2 reads YNFKEQ. The V and J ends lost 3 bases and 3 bases, in that order; junction bases with no gene match: 1. CDR3 size: 13 residues. CDR3 protein: CASSQGREETQYF. For the CDR3, the DNA is TGTGCCAGCAGCCAGGGGAGGGAAGAGACCCAGTACTTC.

V and J are TRBV7-3 and TRBJ1-3; D is perhaps TRBD1 (5 bases). Trimming stripped 3 bases from V and 0 bases from J, with 6 bases between. CDR3 length equals 14 residues. Germline V gives CDR1 SGHTA, CDR2 FQGTGA. The CDR3 spells CASSLGTSGNTIYF. DNA of the CDR3: TGTGCCAGCAGCTTGGGGACCTCTGGAAACACCATATATTTT.

This clonotype was found many times. CDR3 coding DNA: TGCAGCGTTGACCCCCGCCAATCGAACACTGAAGCTTTCTTT. This translates into CSVDPRQSNTEAFF. The chain employs TRBV29-1 and TRBJ1-1; D unclear. Germline CDR1 and CDR2: SQVTM and ANQGSEA. The V end was cut by 3 bases, the J end by 1 base, with 12 bases between. The CDR3 covers 14 residues.